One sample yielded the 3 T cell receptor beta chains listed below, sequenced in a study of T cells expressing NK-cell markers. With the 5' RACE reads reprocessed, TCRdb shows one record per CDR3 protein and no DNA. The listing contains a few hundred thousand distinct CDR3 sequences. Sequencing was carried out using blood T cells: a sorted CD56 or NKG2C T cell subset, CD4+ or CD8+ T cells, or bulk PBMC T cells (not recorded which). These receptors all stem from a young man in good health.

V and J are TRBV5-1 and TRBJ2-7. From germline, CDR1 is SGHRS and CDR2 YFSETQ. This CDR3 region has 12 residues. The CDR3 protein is CASSLTDVEQYF.

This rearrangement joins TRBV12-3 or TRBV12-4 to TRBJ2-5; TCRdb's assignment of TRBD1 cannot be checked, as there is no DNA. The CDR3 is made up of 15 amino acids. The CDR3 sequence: CASSFGTGTQETQYF.

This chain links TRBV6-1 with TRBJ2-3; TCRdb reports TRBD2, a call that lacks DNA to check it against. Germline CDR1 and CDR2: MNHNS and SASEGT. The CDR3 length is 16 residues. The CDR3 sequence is CASKDGEAAFLDTQYF.